This T cell receptor (beta chain) is drawn from a study of neoadjuvant anti-PD-1 for oral cavity cancer. Time point given: after neoadjuvant nivolumab, at surgical resection. V dropped 5 bases and J dropped 1; count of bases not matched to a gene: 2. The germline V gene has CDR1 MNHNY and CDR2 SVGAGI (reference sequence). The length of the CDR3 is 14 residues. Clones were read by immunoSEQ multiplex PCR, and TCRdb kept only the in-frame ones, dropping some. Of fewer than 15,000 clones listed, about 64% are singletons. The chain links TRBV6-6 to TRBJ1-1, with 9 positions matching TRBD1. The specimen was PBMCs, collected after nivolumab (anti-PD-1) treatment. The source of this sequence is a person between 35 and 79 years old with oral cavity squamous cell carcinoma. The CDR3 bases are TGTGCCAGCAGTGAGGGACAGGGGAACACTGAAGCTTTCTTT. Translation: CASSEGQGNTEAFF.